This T cell receptor beta chain is drawn from a study of identical twins. Points from the study as a whole: Insertions were fewer in abundant cord blood beta clonotypes, whereas memory repertoires showed none of this pattern. Cross-sectional statistics, not tracking of the same donors, supported the conclusions. Recombination models fit unrelated individuals' TCR alpha sharing but underestimated twins'.

Through template switching, a universal primer site was introduced, and the cDNA contained unique molecular identifiers. TCRdb re-analysed the 5' RACE reads in MiXCR, keeping a single row per CDR3 protein. The sample has a few hundred thousand distinct CDR3 sequences, 7.5% to 10% seen once. Comment on this clonotype: Its matching antigen is unknown.

The germline gives CDR1 DFQATT, CDR2 SNEGSKA (reference sequence). Deletions cut 5 bases from V and 6 bases from J, with 15 bases between. The CDR3 contains 13 residues. The same specimen was also included in a second study, on yellow fever vaccine responses in identical twins.

The source material was PBMCs. This sequence joins TRBV20-1 and TRBJ2-3; D possibly corresponds to TRBD2 (5 bases). The clonotype comes from a woman younger than 35 in good health. The CDR3 here is CSALLGVVDTQYF. CDR3 in DNA: TGCAGTGCTTTACTAGGAGTAGTTGATACGCAGTATTTT.